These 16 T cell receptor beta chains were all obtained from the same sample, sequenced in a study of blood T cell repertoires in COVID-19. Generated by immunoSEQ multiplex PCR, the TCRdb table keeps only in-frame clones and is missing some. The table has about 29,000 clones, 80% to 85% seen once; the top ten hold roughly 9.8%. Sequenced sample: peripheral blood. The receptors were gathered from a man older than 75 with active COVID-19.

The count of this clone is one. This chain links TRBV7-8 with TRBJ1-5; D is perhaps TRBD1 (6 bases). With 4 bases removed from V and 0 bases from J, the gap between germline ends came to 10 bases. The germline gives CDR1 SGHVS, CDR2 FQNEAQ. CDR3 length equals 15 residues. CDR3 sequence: CASSSGQFSNQPQHF. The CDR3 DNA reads TGTGCCAGCAGCTCCGGACAGTTTAGCAATCAGCCCCAGCATTTT.

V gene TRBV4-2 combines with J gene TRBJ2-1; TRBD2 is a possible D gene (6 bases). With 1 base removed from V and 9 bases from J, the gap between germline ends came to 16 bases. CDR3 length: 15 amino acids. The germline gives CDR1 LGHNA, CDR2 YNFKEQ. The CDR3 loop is CASSQGSRGAGEQFF. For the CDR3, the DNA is TGTGCCAGCAGCCAAGGCTCGCGGGGTGCCGGTGAGCAGTTCTTC.

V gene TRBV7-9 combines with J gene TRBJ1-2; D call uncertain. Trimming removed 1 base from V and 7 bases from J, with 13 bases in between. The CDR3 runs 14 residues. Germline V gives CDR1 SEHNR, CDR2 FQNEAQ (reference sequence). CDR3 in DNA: TGTGCCAGCAGCTTAGTCGGGGTCCTAAGTGGCTACACCTTC. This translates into CASSLVGVLSGYTF. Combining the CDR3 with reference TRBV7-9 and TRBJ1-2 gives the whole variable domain DTGVSQNPRHKITKRGQNVTFRCDPISEHNRLYWYRQTLGQGPEFLTYFQNEAQLEKSRLLSDRFSAERPKGSFSTLEIQRTEQGDSAMYLCASSLVGVLSGYTFGSGTRLTVV.

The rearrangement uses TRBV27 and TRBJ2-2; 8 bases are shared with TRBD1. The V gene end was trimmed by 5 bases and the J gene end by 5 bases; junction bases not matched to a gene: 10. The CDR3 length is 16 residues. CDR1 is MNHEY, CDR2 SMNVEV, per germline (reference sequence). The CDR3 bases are TGTGCCAGCAGTCCCCCGCAGGGGGCGTTGACCGGGGAGCTGTTTTTT. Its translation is CASSPPQGALTGELFF.

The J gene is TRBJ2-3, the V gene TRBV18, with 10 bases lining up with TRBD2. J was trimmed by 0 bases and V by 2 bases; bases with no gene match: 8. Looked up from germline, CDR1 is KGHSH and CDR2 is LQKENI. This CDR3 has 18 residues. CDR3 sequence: CASSPRSGGALSTDTQYF. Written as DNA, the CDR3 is TGTGCCAGCTCACCAAGGAGCGGGGGGGCCCTCAGCACAGATACGCAGTATTTT.

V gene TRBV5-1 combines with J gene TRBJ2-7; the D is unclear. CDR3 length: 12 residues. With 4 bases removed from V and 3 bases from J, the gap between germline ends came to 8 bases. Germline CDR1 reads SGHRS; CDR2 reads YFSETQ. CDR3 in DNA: TGCGCCAGCAGCGCGAACAGCTACGAGCAGTACTTC. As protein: CASSANSYEQYF.

In DNA, the CDR3 is TGTGCCAGAAGCTTGGGCCCACAACAGGGGATAGAAGGCAATCAGCCCCAGCATTTT. It codes for CARSLGPQQGIEGNQPQHF. The chain joins TRBV5-3 to TRBJ1-5; 7 nucleotides line up with TRBD1. TRBV5-3 belongs to the ORF category, with a function that is uncertain. V trimming: 0 bases; J trimming: 2 bases; junction bases outside the gene matches: 14. The CDR3 is 19 residues long.

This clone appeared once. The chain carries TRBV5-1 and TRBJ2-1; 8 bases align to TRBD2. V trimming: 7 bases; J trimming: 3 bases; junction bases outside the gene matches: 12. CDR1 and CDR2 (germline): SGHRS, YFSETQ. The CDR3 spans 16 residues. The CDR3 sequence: CASRPGGLEFYNEQFF. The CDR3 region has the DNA TGCGCCAGCCGTCCTGGGGGACTAGAGTTCTACAATGAGCAGTTCTTC.

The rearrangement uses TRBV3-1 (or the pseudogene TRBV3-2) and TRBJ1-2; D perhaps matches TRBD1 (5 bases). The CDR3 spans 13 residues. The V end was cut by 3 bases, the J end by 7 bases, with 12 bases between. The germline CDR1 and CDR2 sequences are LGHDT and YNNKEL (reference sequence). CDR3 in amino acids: CASSQGQGSGYTF. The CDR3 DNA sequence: TGTGCCAGCAGCCAGGGGCAGGGAAGTGGCTACACCTTC.

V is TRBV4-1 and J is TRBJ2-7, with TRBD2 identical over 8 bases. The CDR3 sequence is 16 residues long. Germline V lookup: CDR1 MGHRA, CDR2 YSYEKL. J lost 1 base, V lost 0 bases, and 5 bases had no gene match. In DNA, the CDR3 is TGCGCCAGCAGCCAAGATCTGGCGGGGGGATCCTACGAGCAGTACTTC. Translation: CASSQDLAGGSYEQYF.

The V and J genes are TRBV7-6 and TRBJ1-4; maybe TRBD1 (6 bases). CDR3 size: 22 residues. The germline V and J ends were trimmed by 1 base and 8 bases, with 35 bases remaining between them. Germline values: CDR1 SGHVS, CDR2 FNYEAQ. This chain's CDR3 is CASSLVSDVIRDTLFLGEKLFF. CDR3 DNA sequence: TGTGCCAGCAGCTTAGTCTCTGACGTGATAAGGGACACTCTTTTCTTGGGGGAAAAACTGTTTTTT.

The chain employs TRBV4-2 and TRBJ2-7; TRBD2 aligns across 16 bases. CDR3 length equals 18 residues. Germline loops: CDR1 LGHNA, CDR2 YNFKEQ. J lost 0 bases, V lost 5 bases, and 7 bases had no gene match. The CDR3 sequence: CASSTGLAGGLSSYEQYF. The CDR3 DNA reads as TGTGCCAGCAGCACGGGACTAGCGGGGGGGCTAAGCTCCTACGAGCAGTACTTC.

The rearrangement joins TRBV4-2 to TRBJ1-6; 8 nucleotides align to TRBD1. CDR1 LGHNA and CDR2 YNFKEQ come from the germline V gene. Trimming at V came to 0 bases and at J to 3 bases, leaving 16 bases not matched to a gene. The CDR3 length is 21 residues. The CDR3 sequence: CASSQDPRRDRLSNYNSPLHF. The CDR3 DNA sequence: TGTGCCAGCAGCCAAGACCCACGCCGGGACAGGCTATCGAACTATAATTCACCCCTCCACTTT.

CDR3 sequence reads: CASSGIKGGPYNEQFF. In DNA form, the CDR3 reads TGTGCCAGCAGCGGAATAAAGGGGGGGCCCTACAATGAGCAGTTCTTC. The chain employs TRBV7-6 and TRBJ2-1; weak D call: TRBD2 (7 bases). V was trimmed by 5 bases and J by 2 bases, leaving 16 bases between them. CDR3 length: 16 residues. Germline V gives CDR1 SGHVS, CDR2 FNYEAQ.

CDR3 loop: CASSIRQGASQETQYF. Written as DNA, the CDR3 is TGTGCCAGTAGTATCCGACAGGGGGCCAGTCAAGAGACCCAGTACTTC. This sequence joins TRBV19 and TRBJ2-5; 10 positions match TRBD1. Trimming at V came to 3 bases and at J to 2 bases, leaving 6 bases not matched to a gene. The germline CDR1 and CDR2 sequences are LNHDA and SQIVND (reference sequence). This CDR3 spans 16 amino acids. Using reference TRBV19 and TRBJ2-5 for the parts outside the CDR3, the full variable domain is DGGITQSPKYLFRKEGQNVTLSCEQNLNHDAMYWYRQDPGQGLRLIYYSQIVNDFQKGDIAEGYSVSREKKESFPLTVTSAQKNPTAFYLCASSIRQGASQETQYFGPGTRLLVL.

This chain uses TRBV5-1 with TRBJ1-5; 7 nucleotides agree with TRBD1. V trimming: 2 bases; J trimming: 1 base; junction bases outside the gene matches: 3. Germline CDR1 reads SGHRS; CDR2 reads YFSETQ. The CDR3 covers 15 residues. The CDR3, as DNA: TGCGCCAGCAGCTTAGCAGGGGGAAGCAATCAGCCCCAGCATTTT. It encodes CASSLAGGSNQPQHF.